This TCR beta chain was recovered during a study of massively parallel sequencing of T cell beta chains (dated by TCRdb to the late 2000s). Looking at the study overall: Using 5'-RACE, Illumina short-read sequencing and a dedicated short-read assembly strategy, the study profiled the diversity of human TCR beta CDR3 in peripheral blood. General findings and caveats noted by the study authors: Among 30,000 to 40,000 distinct clonotypes, 65.3% of clonotypes but only roughly 20% of assemblies were accounted for by single-copy clonotypes. Preferential PCR amplification of some TRBV and TRBJ sequences may have skewed the reported gene usage frequencies. When the data were subsampled, the number of clonotypes climbed linearly as read number increased, indicating that sequencing depth was far from saturation. Only about 23,000 (about 67%) of the clonotypes could be assigned a unique TRBV gene. A single sequence read supported most clonotypes (about 70% of the roughly 34,000), and this single-read support could in principle inflate apparent diversity. Usage of TRBV genes spanned from about 0.01% for TRBV17 up to roughly 25% for TRBV20-1, while TRBJ usage spanned from 1.6% for TRBJ2-6 up to about 17% for TRBJ2-1. CDR3 beta lengths ranging from 21 to 81 nucleotides were observed, with a peak at 45 nucleotides. Because the RNA was pooled from many donors, population-average clonotype abundance rather than any individual repertoire is reflected in the results.

Relative to germline, V is 6 bases shorter and J is 3 bases shorter, with 5 bases between their ends. Via the germline V gene (reference sequence), CDR1 is DFQATT and CDR2 SNEGSKA. The CDR3 numbers 10 residues from cysteine through phenylalanine. Just the 30-base CDR3 DNA is kept, in frame starting at base 1. Sequenced on an Illumina Genome Analyzer II. After two rounds of nested PCR using TRBC1/TRBC2-specific primers, a RACE product of roughly 520 bp was obtained and then gel-purified. First-strand cDNA was made with a TRBC-specific primer plus a template-switching oligonucleotide, which provided a 5' anchor for RACE. Because the RACE amplicon was too long to sequence directly with short reads, the RACE amplicon was concatemerized by ligation and then sheared by sonication. PAGE was used to isolate a size fraction of 100 to 300 bp, and that fraction then underwent shotgun sequencing on the Illumina platform. In separate runs on an Illumina GAII, sequencing yielded 18.8 million 36-nt reads and 21.7 million 50-nt single-end reads. From the authors' description of their analysis: Assembly of the roughly 40 million pooled reads was done with iSSAKE, using the parameters -m 15, -o 2 and -r 0.7. De novo CDR3 beta assemblies were seeded by reads aligning to the ends of Ensembl TRBV gene predictions that carried unmatched junctional bases. Clonotype abundance was estimated from the count of matching assembled contigs rather than from raw read depth. Among the assembled clonotypes, about 2,100 (5.9%) contained in-frame stop codons and were discarded, which left approximately 34,000 productive clonotypes. Of the roughly 290 unique TCR sequences obtained by Sanger sequencing of cloned RACE products, approximately 69% were also present in the Illumina assembly. The raw public data were reprocessed by TCRdb itself: fastp quality trimming at Q25, MiXCR clonotype calling, in-frame beta chains only. One record per CDR3 amino acid sequence lists the most common genes and DNA. The V and J calls reflect TCRdb's pipeline rather than the authors' work. The sample table contains 3,500 to 5,000 distinct CDR3 sequences; only one count was recorded for less than 50% of them. Roughly 3% of the sample rests with the top ten.

This clonotype was seen a few times. The antigen it recognizes is unknown. No base qualities exist here, and no much larger clone lies one base off it. The donor pool was composed of about 380 males and 170 or so females, all aged roughly 18 to 40 years. Peripheral leukocyte polyA+ RNA was isolated from approximately 150 liters of pooled peripheral blood. A commercial mRNA preparation from normal human peripheral blood leukocytes pooled from some 600 individuals was used as the starting material. This chain is built from TRBV20-1 and TRBJ1-2; the D gene remains uncertain. Sequencing was performed on commercial RNA from peripheral blood pooled from many donors. The origin of this receptor is a pool of human donors in good health; the sample was commercial RNA pooled from many donors. The CDR3 reads CSAPDYGYTF. In nucleotide form, the sequence is TGCAGTGCCCCGGACTATGGCTACACCTTC.